These 19 T cell receptor beta chains were sequenced from one sample in a study of radiotherapy plus CTLA-4 blockade in lung cancer. Generated by immunoSEQ multiplex PCR, the TCRdb table keeps only in-frame clones and is missing some. This repertoire shows around 49,000 clones, about 88% found once; its top ten account for 25% to 35%. The source was peripheral blood, collected from a patient treated with radiotherapy plus ipilimumab. The source of these receptors is a human donor with non-small cell lung cancer whose response to radiotherapy plus ipilimumab could not be evaluated.

In the case of this clone: The same CDR3 also results from other DNA sequences found in this sample. The CDR3 region has the DNA TGTGCCAGCAGTTCCGGTATTAGCGGAGTTACAGATACGCAGTATTTT. Translation gives CASSSGISGVTDTQYF. This chain joins TRBV7-3 and TRBJ2-3; perhaps TRBD2 as D (6 bases). This CDR3 contains 16 residues. Germline V gives CDR1 SGHTA, CDR2 FQGTGA. Trimming stripped 6 bases from V and 3 bases from J, with 19 bases between.

The rearrangement joins TRBV5-1 to TRBJ1-3, with 7 bases matching TRBD1. After removal of 0 bases from V and 4 bases from J, the junction contained 10 bases not matched to a gene. The CDR3 length is 17 residues. In germline, CDR1 is SGHRS, CDR2 YFSETQ. CDR3 coding DNA: TGCGCCAGCAGCTTGGGGACCGGAACAGGGGAGGGAAACACCATATATTTT. This sequence encodes CASSLGTGTGEGNTIYF.

The chain recombines TRBV30 with TRBJ1-4, with TRBD1 as a possible D gene (6 bases). Germline loops: CDR1 GTSNPN, CDR2 SVGIG (reference sequence). Trimming removed 1 base from V and 3 bases from J, with 12 bases in between. The CDR3 contains 15 residues. The DNA of the CDR3 is TGTGCCTGGAGTGAACAGGGAAAGGCTAATGAAAAACTGTTTTTT. Its protein is CAWSEQGKANEKLFF.

The J gene is TRBJ1-5, the V gene TRBV28, with D unclear. In germline, CDR1 is MDHEN, CDR2 SYDVKM. This CDR3 is built from 15 residues. Trimming shortened V by 6 bases and J by 4 bases, and 16 bases separated the two germline ends. The CDR3 DNA is TGTGCCAGCAGCCCCGGAGGGTCGGGGAATCAGCCCCAGCATTTT. Amino acid sequence: CASSPGGSGNQPQHF.

This chain links TRBV4-1 with TRBJ2-1, with 7 bases identical to TRBD2. Germline CDR1 reads MGHRA; CDR2 reads YSYEKL. V was clipped by 2 bases and J by 7 bases; unmatched bases: 8. This CDR3 has 15 amino acids. In DNA form, the CDR3 reads TGCGCCAGCAGCCAAAGGGGCGGGAGTGGGAATGAGCAGTTCTTC. Its protein is CASSQRGGSGNEQFF.

The J gene is TRBJ2-6, the V gene TRBV28; perhaps TRBD1 as D (5 bases). The germline CDR1 and CDR2 sequences are MDHEN and SYDVKM. V was cut by 1 base and J by 2 bases, with 15 bases left in between. CDR3 length: 18 residues. This CDR3 is CASSLFHFREAGANVLTF. CDR3 sequence (DNA): TGTGCCAGCAGTTTATTCCATTTCAGGGAAGCTGGGGCCAACGTCCTGACTTTC.

Notes on this clone: Its ends do not fully match the called genes, so a read error is possible. This chain uses TRBV11-2 with TRBJ1-1, with D possibly matching TRBD1 (6 bases). Germline V gives CDR1 SGHAT, CDR2 FQNNGV. The CDR3 sequence is 16 residues long. The CDR3 sequence is CASSVERGSMGTEAFF. CDR3 coding DNA: TGTGCCAGCAGCGTAGAGAGGGGGTCCATGGGCACTGAAGCTTTCTTT.

This rearrangement joins TRBV5-1 to TRBJ1-1; D might be TRBD1 (6 bases). V lost 10 bases and J lost 1, with 17 bases in between. The CDR3 has 14 amino acids. From germline, CDR1 is SGHRS and CDR2 YFSETQ. CDR3 nucleotide sequence: TGCGCCTCTGCAACCGGGACAAAGAACACTGAAGCTTTCTTT. Its translation: CASATGTKNTEAFF.

This chain links TRBV6-1 with TRBJ2-1, with D maybe TRBD2 (5 bases). CDR1 and CDR2 from the germline V gene are MNHNS and SASEGT. The CDR3 extends over 15 amino acids. V shed 0 bases and J shed 7 bases, with 13 bases lying between them. The chain's CDR3 is CASSEASLAGNEQFF. The DNA of the CDR3 is TGTGCCAGCAGTGAAGCGAGCCTAGCAGGTAATGAGCAGTTCTTC.

This rearrangement joins TRBV11-2 to TRBJ2-1; tentative D call: TRBD2 (5 bases). The CDR3 loop spans 11 amino acids. Per the germline V gene, CDR1 is SGHAT and CDR2 is FQNNGV. Trimming left V 1 base short and J 13 bases short, with 8 bases between. CDR3 sequence reads: CASSLAREQFF. CDR3 DNA: TGTGCCAGCAGCTTAGCACGGGAACAGTTCTTC.

This clone has just one count. V usage is TRBV5-4 and J usage is TRBJ1-2; TRBD1 is a possible D gene (6 bases). This CDR3 contains 14 residues. The V gene's germline CDR1 is SGHNT and CDR2 YYREEE (reference sequence). Trimming stripped 0 bases from V and 0 bases from J, with 6 bases between. For the CDR3, the DNA is TGTGCCAGCAGCTTGGGGACAGCTAACTATGGCTACACCTTC. It codes for CASSLGTANYGYTF.

The chain recombines TRBV11-2 with TRBJ2-1; D not resolved. V shed 5 bases and J shed 3 bases, with 11 bases lying between them. Germline CDR1 SGHAT, CDR2 FQNNGV. This CDR3 is built from 14 residues. The CDR3 loop reads CASSPHSGYNEQFF. The CDR3, as DNA: TGTGCCAGCAGCCCGCACTCTGGCTACAATGAGCAGTTCTTC.

The chain uses TRBV9 and TRBJ1-2; D not certain. Trimming took off 3 bases at V and 4 bases at J, with 13 bases between the two ends. This CDR3 is built from 14 residues. Per germline, CDR1 SGDLS and CDR2 YYNGEE. In DNA, the CDR3 is TGTGCCAGCAGCGCCTCCGACGGGAGCTATGGCTACACCTTC. It specifies CASSASDGSYGYTF.

The count of this clone is one. This chain uses TRBV5-5 with TRBJ2-7, with 7 nucleotides matching TRBD2. Germline V gives CDR1 SGHKS, CDR2 YYEKEE (reference sequence). The CDR3 spans 16 residues. V was clipped by 4 bases and J by 2 bases; unmatched bases: 12. CDR3 residues: CASSPGRLADAYEQYF. CDR3 nucleotides: TGTGCCAGCAGCCCCGGTCGGCTAGCGGATGCCTACGAGCAGTACTTC.

This clone was seen only a few times. This chain connects TRBV29-1 to TRBJ2-1, with D possibly being TRBD2 (6 bases). This CDR3 spans 14 amino acids. Looked up from germline, CDR1 is SQVTM and CDR2 is ANQGSEA. V shed 4 bases and J shed 2 bases, with 12 bases lying between them. In DNA form, the CDR3 reads TGCAGCGTTGCGTGGGGAGGACCCTACAATGAGCAGTTCTTC. This codes for CSVAWGGPYNEQFF.

The chain has TRBV2 and TRBJ1-1, with 10 bases identical to TRBD1. V was pared by 6 bases and J by 10 bases, with 8 bases of the junction left unmatched. Germline V CDR1 and CDR2: SNHLY, FYNNEI. The CDR3 is made up of 13 amino acids. CDR3: CASSTTGGKVAFF. The CDR3 DNA follows: TGTGCCAGCAGCACGACAGGGGGCAAAGTAGCTTTCTTT. The full variable domain, completed using reference TRBV2 and TRBJ1-1, is EPEVTQTPSHQVTQMGQEVILRCVPISNHLYFYWYRQILGQKVEFLVSFYNNEISEKSEIFDDQFSVERPDGSNFTLKIRSTKLEDSAMYFCASSTTGGKVAFFGQGTRLTVV.

The chain has TRBV6-5 and TRBJ2-5; 10 bases align to TRBD2. Germline V CDR1 and CDR2: MNHEY, SVGAGI. The CDR3 sequence is 14 residues long. The V segment lost 4 bases and the J segment 3 bases; nucleotides outside the gene matches: 2. The CDR3: CASSWGLAKETQYF. CDR3 coding DNA: TGTGCCAGCAGTTGGGGACTAGCGAAAGAGACCCAGTACTTC.

CDR3: CASSHHRVPNEKLFF. The CDR3 DNA reads as TGTGCCAGCAGCCATCACAGGGTCCCTAATGAAAAACTGTTTTTT. The chain combines TRBV27 with TRBJ1-4; D perhaps matches TRBD1 (6 bases). Germline values: CDR1 MNHEY, CDR2 SMNVEV (reference sequence). CDR3 length: 15 amino acids. Trimming left V 6 bases short and J 3 bases short, with 14 bases between.

The CDR3 region is CASSQDSRGRDEQYF. CDR3 nucleotide sequence: TGCGCCAGCAGCCAAGATTCCCGCGGGAGGGACGAGCAGTACTTC. V and J are TRBV4-3 and TRBJ2-7, with TRBD2 matching over 9 bases. After removal of 0 bases from V and 5 bases from J, the junction contained 5 bases not matched to a gene. CDR3 size: 15 residues. Looked up from germline, CDR1 is LGHNA and CDR2 is YSLEER.